This T cell receptor (beta chain) was sequenced during a study of blood T cell repertoires in COVID-19. On the study more broadly: The study drew acute and convalescent COVID-19 samples from the United States, Italy and Spain.

Deletions cut 1 base from V and 0 bases from J, with 14 bases between. The germline CDR1 and CDR2 sequences are SGDLS and YYNGEE. This CDR3 has 17 residues. In the original analysis: Reference gene primers were amplified, and this amplification served to estimate nucleated cell counts. Sequencing was performed with immunoSEQ multiplex PCR; in TCRdb, only in-frame clones are kept and a portion is missing. V, J and clone size are those of that table, while D and trimming were read from the DNA. This table holds about 190,000 clones, about four fifths found once. Participants' own reports of clinical history determined their cohort assignment.

The material sequenced was PBMCs or T cells enriched from blood (not recorded which). This receptor was identified in a woman in her 30s who had been exposed to COVID-19. This rearrangement joins TRBV9 to TRBJ2-1; possibly TRBD1 for D (6 bases). In DNA form, the CDR3 reads TGTGCCAGCAGCGTAAATACAGGGTATGGCTCCTACAATGAGCAGTTCTTC. Protein: CASSVNTGYGSYNEQFF.